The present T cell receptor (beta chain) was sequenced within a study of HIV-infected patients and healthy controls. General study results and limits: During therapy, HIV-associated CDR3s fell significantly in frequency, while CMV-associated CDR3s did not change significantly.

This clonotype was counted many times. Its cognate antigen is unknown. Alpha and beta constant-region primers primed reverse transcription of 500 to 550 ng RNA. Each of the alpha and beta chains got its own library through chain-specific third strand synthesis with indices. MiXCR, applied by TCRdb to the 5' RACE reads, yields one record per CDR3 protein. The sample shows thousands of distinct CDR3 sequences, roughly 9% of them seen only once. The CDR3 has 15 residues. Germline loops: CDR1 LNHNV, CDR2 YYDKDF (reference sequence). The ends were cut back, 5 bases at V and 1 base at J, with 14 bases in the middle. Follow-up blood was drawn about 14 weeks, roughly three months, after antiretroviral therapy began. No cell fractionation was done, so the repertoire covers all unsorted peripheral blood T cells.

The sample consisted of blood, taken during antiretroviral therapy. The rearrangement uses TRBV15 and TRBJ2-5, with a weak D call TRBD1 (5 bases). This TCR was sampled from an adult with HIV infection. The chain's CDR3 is CATSPKTEGQETQYF. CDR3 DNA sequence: TGTGCCACCAGCCCAAAGACAGAAGGCCAAGAGACCCAGTACTTC.